Given below is one T cell receptor (beta chain) in context. A much larger clone differs from this one at a single base, so this may be a read error. The data were obtained in a study of blood T cells in healthy people across ages. Study context: Capturing about one barcoded beta molecule per two T cells was achieved by template switching.

A second PCR of about 7 to 12 cycles used a sample-barcoded 5' primer and a J-beta primer mix. TCRdb reprocessed the 5' RACE reads via MiXCR and lists one record per CDR3 protein. The sample lists 700,000 to 800,000 distinct CDR3 sequences, around 40% occurring once. There are 16 residues in the CDR3. Trimming removed 0 bases from V and 9 bases from J, with 20 bases in between. Per the germline V gene, CDR1 is ENHRY and CDR2 is SYGVKD. This chain joins TRBV10-3 and TRBJ2-5, with a possible D match to TRBD1 (8 bases). This sequence originates from a woman in her sixties in good health. The sample comprised blood. For the CDR3, the DNA is TGTGCCATCAGTGAGTCTGGACAGGGAGGGCGCGAGGCCCAGTACTTC. It is translated as CAISESGQGGREAQYF.